This TCR beta chain was sequenced in a study of blood T cell repertoires in COVID-19. Study summary: Material from acute and convalescent COVID-19 was sourced from the United States, Italy and Spain. T cells, B-cell-depleted T cells, or PBMCs provided the cDNA or gDNA that served as material.

Per the original methods: From reference gene primer amplification, estimates of nucleated cell counts were derived. Assay used: immunoSEQ multiplex PCR; TCRdb lists only in-frame clones, some missing. From that table come the V and J calls and clone size; the DNA was used to work out D and trimming. The sample carries under 300,000 clones, under 90% recorded once. The origin of this receptor is a woman between 50 and 59 years old who had recovered from COVID-19. The sequenced sample was peripheral blood.

The CDR3 region is CASSSYGYTF. CDR3 DNA sequence: TGTGCCAGCAGTTCGTATGGCTACACCTTC. The chain uses TRBV12-3 or TRBV12-4 and TRBJ1-2, with unresolved D. Trimming took off 4 bases at V and 5 bases at J, with 2 bases between the two ends. The CDR3 has 10 residues.